These 27 T cell receptor beta chains were sequenced from one sample in a study of blood T cells in healthy people across ages. Primed by a sample-barcoded 5' primer and a J-beta primer mix, a second PCR proceeded for roughly 7 to 11 cycles. TCRdb used MiXCR to reprocess the 5' RACE reads, holding one entry per CDR3 protein. The sample carries about a million distinct CDR3 sequences, just over 50% recorded once. The sequencing sample was made of blood. Receptors originate from a woman aged 60-75 years in good health.

In its sample, this clonotype was seen a few times. The genes are TRBV27 and TRBJ2-4; D is perhaps TRBD1 (6 bases). The tail of the sequence fits TRBJ2-7 better, so the J call may be wrong. CDR1 MNHEY and CDR2 SMNVEV come from the germline V gene (reference sequence). This CDR3 is built from 14 residues. As DNA, the CDR3 is TGTGCCAGCAGTTTTTGGCGGCAGGGGTACGAGCAGTACTTC. It specifies CASSFWRQGYEQYF.

The chain couples TRBV4-3 to TRBJ2-7, with 7 bases that match TRBD1. Unmatched junction bases numbered 7, after V lost 1 base and J lost 4 bases. Germline CDR1 is LGHNA and CDR2 is YSLEER. The CDR3 spans 15 residues. CDR3 nucleotides: TGCGCCAGCAGCCAAGGTGCTGGACAGGCTTACGAGCAGTACTTC. It translates to CASSQGAGQAYEQYF.

The chain links TRBV7-8 to TRBJ2-7, with D maybe TRBD1 (6 bases). The CDR3 runs 17 residues. Germline-derived CDR1 and CDR2 are SGHVS and FQNEAQ. The ends were cut back, 5 bases at V and 6 bases at J, with 26 bases in the middle. In nucleotides, the CDR3 is TGTGCCAGCAGCAAAGGACCGTTTGAAAGGGGGAATGCCGAGCAGTACTTC. It encodes CASSKGPFERGNAEQYF.

This clonotype has more than one count but fewer than ten. The chain combines TRBV20-1 with TRBJ2-7, with 8 bases matching TRBD1. V lost 1 base, J lost 4 bases, and 0 bases stayed unmatched. The CDR3 is 12 residues long. The V gene's germline CDR1 is DFQATT and CDR2 SNEGSKA (reference sequence). The CDR3 DNA is TGCAGTGCTAGAGGGGACAGGTACGAGCAGTACTTC. This codes for CSARGDRYEQYF.

This clonotype was seen only a few times. The chain joins TRBV12-3 or TRBV12-4 to TRBJ2-1, with TRBD2 matching over 9 bases. V dropped 6 bases and J dropped 7; count of bases not matched to a gene: 10. The CDR3 is made up of 15 amino acids. The chain's CDR3 is CASSPRGGRVNEQFF. CDR3 coding DNA: TGTGCCAGCAGCCCCCGGGGCGGGAGGGTAAATGAGCAGTTCTTC.

This sequence joins TRBV5-1 and TRBJ1-2; D is uncertain. This CDR3 has 13 residues. The ends were cut back, 0 bases at V and 7 bases at J, with 10 bases in the middle. From germline, CDR1 is SGHRS and CDR2 YFSETQ. The CDR3 bases are TGCGCCAGCAGCTTGGACGGTGTTAGTGGCTACACCTTC. This sequence encodes CASSLDGVSGYTF.

This clonotype was picked up one time. DNA of the CDR3: TGTGCCAGCAGTTTATCAGGGGGAGGTTCACCCCTCCACTTT. Translation: CASSLSGGGSPLHF. J is TRBJ1-6 and V is TRBV12-3 or TRBV12-4; 7 bases line up with TRBD1. This CDR3 has 14 amino acids. With V trimmed by 2 bases and J by 9 bases, 4 bases remained unmatched.

The V and J genes are TRBV28 and TRBJ2-1; TRBD2 might be the D (6 bases). Trimming stripped 8 bases from V and 6 bases from J, with 11 bases between. Looked up from germline, CDR1 is MDHEN and CDR2 is SYDVKM. This CDR3 comprises 12 residues. The CDR3 here is CASALAANEQFF. In DNA form, the CDR3 reads TGTGCCAGCGCCTTAGCGGCCAATGAGCAGTTCTTC.

This clonotype is a singleton in its sample. The J gene is TRBJ2-3, the V gene TRBV5-1, with 7 positions matching TRBD1. The germline CDR1 and CDR2 sequences are SGHRS and YFSETQ. V shed 4 bases and J 6 bases; nucleotides not matched to a gene: 14. The CDR3 runs 16 residues. CDR3 in DNA: TGCGCCAGCAGCAGTCAGGGGGATTATGGTAGGGATACGCAGTATTTT. Translation gives CASSSQGDYGRDTQYF.

The gene calls are TRBV4-1 and TRBJ2-3; 10 bases agree with TRBD2. V lost 3 bases and J lost 9; bases outside the gene matches: 15. There are 17 residues in the CDR3. CDR1 and CDR2 (germline): MGHRA, YSYEKL. The CDR3 spells CASSQELAGADRRTQYF. CDR3 coding DNA: TGCGCCAGCAGCCAGGAGCTAGCGGGAGCAGATCGAAGGACGCAGTATTTT.

In this sample, this clonotype turned up a few times. The chain carries TRBV28 and TRBJ2-3; D may match TRBD1 or TRBD2 (6 bases each). The CDR3 contains 15 residues. Germline V gene lookup returns CDR1 MDHEN and CDR2 SYDVKM. With 5 bases removed from V and 2 bases from J, the gap between germline ends came to 14 bases. In DNA, the CDR3 is TGTGCCAGCAGTCCGGGGGCCTATATCACAGATACGCAGTATTTT. The encoded protein is CASSPGAYITDTQYF.

The rearrangement uses TRBV7-9 and TRBJ1-1; TRBD1 is a possible D gene (5 bases). Deletions cut 5 bases from V and 2 bases from J, with 15 bases between. Germline V gene lookup returns CDR1 SEHNR and CDR2 FQNEAQ (reference sequence). This CDR3 spans 15 amino acids. CDR3 in amino acids: CASSPRQTINTEAFF. The CDR3 DNA sequence: TGTGCCAGCAGCCCGAGACAGACAATTAACACTGAAGCTTTCTTT.

This clonotype was picked up a small number of times. This chain uses TRBV4-1 with TRBJ2-5; the D is unclear. V was cut by 0 bases and J by 5 bases, with 13 bases left in between. The CDR3 spans 15 residues. Germline V gene sequence: CDR1 MGHRA, CDR2 YSYEKL. The CDR3 sequence: CASSQDPTPGETQYF. The DNA of the CDR3 is TGCGCCAGCAGCCAAGATCCAACTCCCGGGGAGACCCAGTACTTC.

This chain connects TRBV20-1 to TRBJ2-5; D might be TRBD2 (6 bases). Trimming removed 7 bases from V and 4 bases from J, with 16 bases in between. Germline V CDR1 and CDR2: DFQATT, SNEGSKA (reference sequence). This CDR3 contains 13 residues. The DNA of the CDR3 is TGCAGTGAATCGACTAGTCTGACAGAGACCCAGTACTTC. Encoded protein: CSESTSLTETQYF.

The genes are TRBV27 and TRBJ1-2; no clear D. This CDR3 is built from 14 residues. V dropped 2 bases and J dropped 5 bases, with 12 bases sitting between them. In germline, CDR1 is MNHEY, CDR2 SMNVEV (reference sequence). As DNA, the CDR3 is TGTGCCAGCAGTTTACAGGTCCGGGGATATGGCTACACCTTC. This translates into CASSLQVRGYGYTF.

This clonotype appeared a few times. J is TRBJ2-1 and V is TRBV20-1, with D maybe TRBD2 (5 bases). The J call is doubtful: the DNA matches TRBJ2-7 better. This CDR3 has 17 amino acids. Germline loops: CDR1 DFQATT, CDR2 SNEGSKA (reference sequence). CDR3 residues: CSARDSRRVANLAEQYF. DNA of the CDR3: TGCAGTGCTAGAGATAGCCGTAGAGTAGCGAATCTAGCCGAGCAGTACTTC.

The V and J genes are TRBV6-5 and TRBJ1-2, with D perhaps matching TRBD1 (5 bases). CDR3 length: 15 residues. Trimming removed 5 bases at V and 4 bases at J, with 17 bases between. Per germline, CDR1 MNHEY and CDR2 SVGAGI. The CDR3 bases are TGTGCCAGCAGTAAGGCTCGGGACGCCGGCTATGGCTACACCTTC. Protein sequence: CASSKARDAGYGYTF.

The chain couples TRBV7-2 to TRBJ2-7, with D unresolved. Germline-derived CDR1 and CDR2 are SGHTA and FQGNSA. V lost 5 bases to trimming and J lost 7 bases, with 9 bases between them. This CDR3 comprises 11 residues. CDR3 sequence: CASSVRAEQYF. CDR3 coding DNA: TGTGCCAGCAGCGTTCGAGCGGAGCAGTACTTC.

Concerning this clonotype: A junction boundary mismatches the germline segment, possibly from a read error. The chain uses TRBV30 and TRBJ2-1; D call uncertain. Germline V gene data show CDR1 as GTSNPN and CDR2 as SVGIG (reference sequence). The CDR3 has 14 amino acids. The CDR3 sequence is CARSVTGINNEQFF. CDR3 DNA: TGTGCCCGGAGTGTAACGGGTATTAACAATGAGCAGTTCTTC. The full variable domain, with the rest looked up from reference TRBV30 and TRBJ2-1, is SQTIHQWPATLVQPVGSPLSLECTVEGTSNPNLYWYRQAAGRGLQLLFYSVGIGQISSEVPQNLSASRPQDRQFILSSKKLLLSDSGFYLCARSVTGINNEQFFGPGTRLTVL.

This clonotype was detected only a few times. This chain links TRBV12-3 or TRBV12-4 with TRBJ2-3; maybe TRBD2 (6 bases). The CDR3 runs to 14 residues. Trimming removed 6 bases at V and 3 bases at J, with 13 bases between. The CDR3 DNA reads TGTGCCAGCAGGCGGGACCCCGCAACAGATACGCAGTATTTT. As protein: CASRRDPATDTQYF.

Written as DNA, the CDR3 is TGTGCCACCGGACAGGGTGGGGAGACCCAGTACTTC. Amino acid sequence: CATGQGGETQYF. The chain links TRBV10-3 to TRBJ2-5; 8 bases match TRBD1. Losses at the gene ends were 10 bases for V and 5 bases for J; bases not matched to a gene: 6. CDR1 and CDR2 from the germline V gene are ENHRY and SYGVKD. This CDR3 has 12 amino acids.

This sequence joins TRBV6-1 and TRBJ2-7; unclear D gene. The V gene's germline CDR1 is MNHNS and CDR2 SASEGT. V lost 3 bases to trimming and J lost 2 bases, with 14 bases between them. CDR3 length: 15 residues. The CDR3, as DNA: TGTGCCAGCAGTGACGGTCGGACGGTCCCCTACGAGCAGTACTTC. It yields the protein CASSDGRTVPYEQYF.

This chain links TRBV3-1 with TRBJ2-7; D is undetermined. The V and J ends lost 4 bases and 3 bases respectively, with 13 bases between them. Germline V gene data show CDR1 as LGHDT and CDR2 as YNNKEL (reference sequence). The CDR3 totals 14 residues. The CDR3 here is CASSPTAFDYEQYF. CDR3 sequence (DNA): TGTGCCAGCAGCCCTACAGCTTTTGACTACGAGCAGTACTTC.

The chain recombines TRBV12-3 or TRBV12-4 with TRBJ1-4, with 7 bases that match TRBD1. The CDR3 has 15 amino acids. Losses at the gene ends were 3 bases for V and 7 bases for J; bases not matched to a gene: 8. The CDR3: CASSFSTGVAEKLFF. DNA of the CDR3: TGTGCCAGCAGTTTTTCTACAGGGGTTGCTGAAAAACTGTTTTTT.

This clonotype appeared a few times. CDR3 residues: CASQARRLTDTQYF. CDR3 DNA sequence: TGTGCCTCTCAGGCTCGGCGGCTCACAGATACGCAGTATTTT. This chain links TRBV2 with TRBJ2-3; D unclear. V lost 11 bases and J 2 bases, leaving 17 bases between the germline ends. The germline gives CDR1 SNHLY, CDR2 FYNNEI. The CDR3 totals 14 residues.

This clonotype has a single count. The rearrangement links TRBV20-1 to TRBJ2-1; 8 bases map to TRBD1. J was trimmed by 7 bases and V by 2 bases; bases with no gene match: 1. Per the germline V gene, CDR1 is DFQATT and CDR2 is SNEGSKA (reference sequence). This CDR3 comprises 12 residues. CDR3 nucleotide sequence: TGCAGTGCTAGACAGGGGGCGAATGAGCAGTTCTTC. Its translation is CSARQGANEQFF.

This clonotype was recorded a few times. The chain uses TRBV6-2 or TRBV6-3 and TRBJ1-6; the D gene is possibly TRBD1 (6 bases). Germline V lookup: CDR1 MNHEY, CDR2 SVGEGT. Trimming pared 8 bases from V and 8 bases from J, leaving 19 bases between. The CDR3 consists of 15 residues. The CDR3: CASSTGQRGDSPLHF. As DNA, the CDR3 is TGTGCCAGCTCCACCGGACAGCGAGGGGATTCACCCCTCCACTTT.